Included here is one TCR beta chain sequence, with context. The sample is drawn from a study of blood T cell repertoires in COVID-19. Study-wide background: Acute-phase and convalescent COVID-19 samples originated in the United States, Italy and Spain. PBMCs, B-cell-depleted T cells, or T cells were the source of the cDNA or gDNA that made up the material.

Repertoires were generated with immunoSEQ multiplex PCR, while TCRdb's copy carries only in-frame clones and drops some. Seen here are tens of thousands of clones, approximately 78% observed once, and the top ten hold 6.5% to 8.5%. This CDR3 is 14 amino acids long. Germline V CDR1 and CDR2: SGHTA, FQGNSA. Trimming cost V 1 base and J 13 bases, with 14 bases left between them. The sequence came from a man aged 45-65 years with active or convalescent COVID-19. The chain recombines TRBV7-2 with TRBJ2-6, with D possibly TRBD2 on 5 matching bases. The sequencing sample was made of peripheral blood. DNA for the CDR3: TGTGCCAGCAGCTTAGACACGGACGGCGGGGTCCTGACTTTC. As protein: CASSLDTDGGVLTF.